This record looks at one T cell receptor (beta chain) sequence and its context. This clone has just a few counts. Its antigen has not been determined. No much larger clone is present one base from it, and per-base qualities are unavailable. Based on the germline V gene, the CDR1 and CDR2 sequences are MNHNS and SASEGT. From the cysteine up to the phenylalanine, the CDR3 has a length of 16 residues. The CDR3 DNA has 48 bases and is translated from base 1. Clipping removes 4 bases from V and 6 bases from J, with 9 as the unmatched junction base count. The data were taken from a study of T cell responses to AZD1222 COVID-19 vaccine (dated by TCRdb to 2020 to 2023). About the study as a whole: AZD1222 recipients with second doses at about 4 weeks or about 12 weeks were pooled, because spike-specific TCR depth and breadth did not differ between schedules. TCR sequencing was performed for about 250 trial participants, of whom 200 to 220 were given two doses of AZD1222 and around 25 were given two doses of MenACWY control vaccine. Trial participants were enrolled by age into 18-55, 56-69 and 70-plus year subgroups, with approximately 150, 28 and 58 TCR-sequenced participants respectively.

According to the study, the label for this sample's time point signals: baseline before first vaccination. Vaccinee samples were obtained from the UK trials COV001 and COV002, which included a single-blind randomized controlled phase 2/3 trial of AZD1222 (ChAdOx1 nCoV-19) in healthy adults. Trial participant PBMC samples were collected at day 0 and day 28 after the second dose for TCRbeta chain sequencing. General conclusions and limits of the study: Most participants were white British and females outnumbered males, and the authors suggested that clonal diversity may have been underestimated. No day 14 peak-response samples were available, so repertoires were characterized only after the peak T cell response. Spike-specific TCR breadth and depth rose significantly after two AZD1222 doses compared with day 0 and with MenACWY recipients. Nearly half of unique spike-specific TCRs reportedly recognized epitopes outside regions mutated in the B.1.351 and B.1.1.7 variants. The vaccine-associated CD4 TCRs covered the entire spike protein, and the dominant responses fell in regions 160-218 and 743-854. Only five to seven AZD1222 recipients were SARS-CoV-2 seropositive at baseline, limiting conclusions about previously exposed vaccinees. The 56-69-year group was small, and its depth increase did not reach significance, likely because of low power.

The CDR3 regions of human TCRbeta chains were analyzed by immunosequencing. In the authors' own workflow: Repertoire TCRs were checked for matches against a reference library of SARS-CoV-2-specific TCRs that had been generated using the MIRA antigen-specificity platform. Breadth was defined as the fraction of unique TCRs that were SARS-CoV-2-associated, and depth was defined as the fraction of total T cells that were SARS-CoV-2-associated. Using the MIRA data, each spike-specific TCR was assigned both to the spike region to which the TCR was reactive and to a CD4 or CD8 class. Log10-transformed breadth and depth values were compared by one-way ANOVA with Sidak's multiple comparisons tests. TCRdb took over this immuneACCESS table, retaining in-frame rearrangements with V and J assigned. Such tables are incomplete; in checked studies, under half of the missing clones stem from an unresolved V gene, and the remainder is unexplained. D and trimming come from the DNA, and the V and J calls and clone size come from that table. The sample records about 69,000 clones, 86% of which are singletons. Together, the top ten hold less than 3% of the sample.

The sequence joins TRBV6-1 to TRBJ2-1; 10 of the junction bases match TRBD1. The clonotype comes from an adult in good health. Sequencing was performed on peripheral blood, taken on day 0 of AZD1222 vaccination. The DNA sequence is TGTGCCAGCAGTGCCAGAGACAGGGGGCGCTTCAATGAGCAGTTCTTC. Its protein product is CASSARDRGRFNEQFF.